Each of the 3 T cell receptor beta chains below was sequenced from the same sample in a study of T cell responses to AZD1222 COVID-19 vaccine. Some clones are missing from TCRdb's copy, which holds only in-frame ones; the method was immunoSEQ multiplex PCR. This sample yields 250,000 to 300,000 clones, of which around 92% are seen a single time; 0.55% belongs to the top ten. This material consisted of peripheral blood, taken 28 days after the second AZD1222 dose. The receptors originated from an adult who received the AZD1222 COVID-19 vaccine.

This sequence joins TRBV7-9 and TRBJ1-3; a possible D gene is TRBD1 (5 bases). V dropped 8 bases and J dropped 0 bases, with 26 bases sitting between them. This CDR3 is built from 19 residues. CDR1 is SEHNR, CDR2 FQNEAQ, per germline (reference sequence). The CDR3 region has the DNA TGTGCCAGCCCCAACCCCCCCCGTGGTAGACAGCGCTCTGGAAACACCATATATTTT. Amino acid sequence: CASPNPPRGRQRSGNTIYF.

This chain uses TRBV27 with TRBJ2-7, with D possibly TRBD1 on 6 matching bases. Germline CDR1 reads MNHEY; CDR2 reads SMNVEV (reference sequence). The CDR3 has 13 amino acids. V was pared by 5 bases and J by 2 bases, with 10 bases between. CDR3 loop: CASSIGQTYEQYF. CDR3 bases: TGTGCCAGCAGTATCGGACAGACCTACGAGCAGTACTTC.

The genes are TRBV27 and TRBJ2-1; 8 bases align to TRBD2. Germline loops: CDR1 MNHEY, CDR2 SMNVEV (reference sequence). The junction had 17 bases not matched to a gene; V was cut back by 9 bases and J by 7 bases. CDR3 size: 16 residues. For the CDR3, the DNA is TGTGCCAGTAGGGTGTGGGGCGGGGGGTCATCAAATGAGCAGTTCTTC. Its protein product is CASRVWGGGSSNEQFF.